Each of the 32 T cell receptor beta chains below was sequenced from the same sample in a study of graft-versus-host responses after intestinal transplantation. Only in-frame clones appear in the TCRdb table, and some are missing; sequencing was by immunoSEQ multiplex PCR. This table has 17,000 or so clones, more than 75% appearing once. The sample was bone marrow, taken around 130 days after transplant. The receptors originated from a human patient who received an intestinal transplant, so some T cells may come from the graft donor.

The gene calls are TRBV10-1 and TRBJ1-5; the D is unclear. Deletions cut 6 bases from V and 1 base from J, with 10 bases between. Per germline, CDR1 WNHNN and CDR2 SYGVQD (reference sequence). The CDR3 sequence is 14 residues long. CDR3 protein: CASSPGGSNQPQHF. CDR3 DNA sequence: TGCGCCAGCAGCCCGGGAGGGAGCAATCAGCCCCAGCATTTT.

V and J are TRBV30 and TRBJ1-5; D gene unclear. Trimming pared 0 bases from V and 4 bases from J, leaving 10 bases between. The CDR3 totals 14 residues. CDR1 and CDR2 from the germline V gene are GTSNPN and SVGIG (reference sequence). The CDR3: CAWSVDQLNQPQHF. In DNA form, the CDR3 reads TGTGCCTGGAGTGTAGATCAGTTGAATCAGCCCCAGCATTTT.

Only a few counts were recorded for this clone. The rearrangement links TRBV5-4 to TRBJ1-2; TRBD1 is a possible D gene (6 bases). V was trimmed by 0 bases and J by 4 bases, leaving 13 bases between them. Germline V lookup: CDR1 SGHNT, CDR2 YYREEE (reference sequence). CDR3 length equals 15 residues. The CDR3 nucleotides read TGTGCCAGCAGCTTGGCGGGGGCGCCTAGCTATGGCTACACCTTC. Amino acids: CASSLAGAPSYGYTF.

The rearrangement links TRBV2 to TRBJ1-5; D remains ambiguous. Looked up from germline, CDR1 is SNHLY and CDR2 is FYNNEI. V was clipped by 3 bases and J by 4 bases, with 10 bases between them. The CDR3 runs 14 residues. In nucleotides, the CDR3 is TGTGCCAGCAGTGATAGAGGTAGAAATCAGCCCCAGCATTTT. It translates to CASSDRGRNQPQHF.

This clone was observed once. The chain recombines TRBV30 with TRBJ1-1, with D perhaps matching TRBD1 (5 bases). This CDR3 has 15 amino acids. Germline assignment: CDR1 GTSNPN and CDR2 SVGIG (reference sequence). Trimming left V 0 bases short and J 1 base short, with 12 bases between. The CDR3 coding sequence is TGTGCCTGGAGTGTATGGGTCAGGGAGAACACTGAAGCTTTCTTT. It is translated as CAWSVWVRENTEAFF.

The chain links TRBV30 to TRBJ2-7; 7 nucleotides align to TRBD2. The V segment lost 2 bases and the J segment 0 bases; nucleotides outside the gene matches: 10. Germline assignment: CDR1 GTSNPN and CDR2 SVGIG (reference sequence). CDR3 size: 16 residues. The chain's CDR3 is CAWSSGAGVTSYEQYF. DNA of the CDR3: TGTGCCTGGAGTTCCGGCGCGGGAGTGACCTCCTACGAGCAGTACTTC.

This chain links TRBV19 with TRBJ2-3; D perhaps matches TRBD2 (6 bases). Germline assignment: CDR1 LNHDA and CDR2 SQIVND (reference sequence). Trimming stripped 9 bases from V and 3 bases from J, with 16 bases between. The CDR3 has 14 amino acids. CDR3 nucleotides: TGTGCCAGAAGAGCGGTTGGGGGGACAGATACGCAGTATTTT. Translated, it gives CARRAVGGTDTQYF. Complete variable domain (other parts from reference TRBV19 and TRBJ2-3): DGGITQSPKYLFRKEGQNVTLSCEQNLNHDAMYWYRQDPGQGLRLIYYSQIVNDFQKGDIAEGYSVSREKKESFPLTVTSAQKNPTAFYLCARRAVGGTDTQYFGPGTRLTVL.

The chain has TRBV5-1 and TRBJ1-1; D gene unclear. The CDR3 extends over 12 amino acids. The V gene lost 0 bases and the J gene lost 5 bases, with 5 bases spanning the gap. Per the germline V gene, CDR1 is SGHRS and CDR2 is YFSETQ. CDR3 region: CASSLVLTEAFF. The CDR3, as DNA: TGCGCCAGCAGCTTGGTCCTAACTGAAGCTTTCTTT.

This chain joins TRBV9 and TRBJ2-2; TRBD1 matches 7 bases. The CDR3 consists of 17 residues. The J segment lost 1 base and the V segment lost 0 bases, leaving 6 bases of the junction unmatched. Germline assignment: CDR1 SGDLS and CDR2 YYNGEE. CDR3 DNA: TGTGCCAGCAGCGTAGGGGTTAGGACAGGGAACACCGGGGAGCTGTTTTTT. It translates to CASSVGVRTGNTGELFF.

The chain couples TRBV5-6 to TRBJ2-2, with 7 bases identical to TRBD2. The CDR3 totals 14 residues. The V segment lost 5 bases and the J segment 5 bases; nucleotides outside the gene matches: 6. From germline, CDR1 is SGHDT and CDR2 YYEEEE. The CDR3 nucleotides are TGTGCCAGCAGGCCCGGACTAGAGACCGGGGAGCTGTTTTTT. Its translation: CASRPGLETGELFF.

This chain uses TRBV29-1 with TRBJ2-6; no clear D gene. In germline, CDR1 is SQVTM, CDR2 ANQGSEA. Trimming cost V 4 bases and J 1 base, with 5 bases left between them. This CDR3 is built from 13 residues. The CDR3 spells CSVGLSGANVLTF. The CDR3 DNA reads TGCAGCGTTGGGTTATCTGGGGCCAACGTCCTGACTTTC.

This chain joins TRBV18 and TRBJ1-5, with D unresolved. V was shortened by 2 bases and J by 3 bases, with 14 bases between the two germline ends. CDR1 KGHSH and CDR2 LQKENI come from the germline V gene. This CDR3 has 16 amino acids. This CDR3 reads CASSPNSGGNNQPQHF. The CDR3 DNA sequence: TGTGCCAGCTCACCAAACTCCGGAGGAAACAATCAGCCCCAGCATTTT. Supplemented by reference TRBV18 and TRBJ1-5, the full variable domain reads NAGVMQNPRHLVRRRGQEARLRCSPMKGHSHVYWYRQLPEEGLKFMVYLQKENIIDESGMPKERFSAEFPKEGPSILRIQQVVRGDSAAYFCASSPNSGGNNQPQHFGDGTRLSIL.

CDR3 bases: TGTGCCAGCGGCCAAGACTGGAACACTGAAGCTTTCTTT. It is translated as CASGQDWNTEAFF. The rearrangement links TRBV25-1 to TRBJ1-1; no firm D call. V lost 8 bases and J 1 base, leaving 11 bases between the germline ends. This CDR3 spans 13 amino acids. The germline V gene encodes CDR1 MGHDK and CDR2 SYGVNS. The whole variable domain, filled in from reference TRBV25-1 and TRBJ1-1, reads EADIYQTPRYLVIGTGKKITLECSQTMGHDKMYWYQQDPGMELHLIHYSYGVNSTEKGDLSSESTVSRIRTEHFPLTLESARPSHTSQYLCASGQDWNTEAFFGQGTRLTVV.

Comment on this clone: This sample also contains other DNA sequences that code for the same CDR3. V usage is TRBV9 and J usage is TRBJ2-2; the match to TRBD2 covers 9 bases. The CDR3 has 20 residues. Germline loops: CDR1 SGDLS, CDR2 YYNGEE. The J segment lost 0 bases and the V segment lost 0 bases, leaving 12 bases of the junction unmatched. The CDR3, as DNA: TGTGCCAGCAGCGTAGTAGGGGGACTAAGCGGGAGGCCGAACACCGGGGAGCTGTTTTTT. This translates into CASSVVGGLSGRPNTGELFF.

J is TRBJ2-7 and V is TRBV5-8, with a weak D call TRBD2 (5 bases). Looked up from germline, CDR1 is SGHTS and CDR2 is YDEGEE. Trimming shortened V by 4 bases and J by 0 bases, and 17 bases separated the two germline ends. This CDR3 is 16 amino acids long. The CDR3 nucleotides read TGTGCCAGCAGCGGTAGACTACTGCTGTCCTCCTACGAGCAGTACTTC. This encodes CASSGRLLLSSYEQYF.

The chain combines TRBV5-8 with TRBJ1-2; D ambiguous. Germline-derived CDR1 and CDR2 are SGHTS and YDEGEE. Trimming left V 1 base short and J 3 bases short, with 13 bases between. This CDR3 region has 15 residues. The CDR3 loop reads CASSLRQARDYGYTF. The CDR3 bases are TGTGCCAGCAGCTTGAGGCAGGCGCGAGACTATGGCTACACCTTC.

The chain recombines TRBV7-2 with TRBJ1-5; 9 positions match TRBD1. Germline CDR1 SGHTA, CDR2 FQGNSA. The V gene end was trimmed by 5 bases and the J gene end by 3 bases; junction bases not matched to a gene: 5. The CDR3 runs to 15 residues. The CDR3 region is CASSPRTGDNQPQHF. The CDR3 DNA follows: TGTGCCAGCAGCCCCCGGACAGGGGACAATCAGCCCCAGCATTTT.

The chain links TRBV30 to TRBJ1-4; D call uncertain. This CDR3 spans 13 amino acids. The germline V gene encodes CDR1 GTSNPN and CDR2 SVGIG (reference sequence). Trimming stripped 0 bases from V and 12 bases from J, with 14 bases between. CDR3 bases: TGTGCCTGGAGTGTCGGGTGGGTAGAAGAACTGTTTTTT. Translated, it gives CAWSVGWVEELFF.

The genes are TRBV21-1 and TRBJ2-3. TRBV21-1 counts as a pseudogene. CDR3 length: 17 amino acids. CDR3 bases: TGTGCCAGCAGCAAAGCCGGGCTCCAAGGAGGCACAGATACGCAGTATTTT. This translates into CASSKAGLQGGTDTQYF.

The CDR3 sequence: CASSTHLASYEQYF. The CDR3 DNA reads TGTGCCAGCAGCACTCACCTGGCCTCCTACGAGCAGTACTTC. The V gene is TRBV6-6, the J gene TRBJ2-7; D remains ambiguous. The germline V and J ends were trimmed by 6 bases and 0 bases, with 12 bases remaining between them. In germline, CDR1 is MNHNY, CDR2 SVGAGI (reference sequence). The CDR3 runs to 14 residues.

CDR3 nucleotide sequence: TGTGCCAGCAGTTCGGGACAGGTCTACGAGCAGTACTTC. It encodes CASSSGQVYEQYF. The chain has TRBV28 and TRBJ2-7, with TRBD1 matching 8 bases. The CDR3 runs 13 residues. After removal of 4 bases from V and 3 bases from J, the junction contained 2 bases not matched to a gene. Germline-derived CDR1 and CDR2 are MDHEN and SYDVKM.

V is TRBV7-8 and J is TRBJ2-7; possibly TRBD2 for D (5 bases). The CDR3 runs to 15 residues. The ends were cut back, 5 bases at V and 0 bases at J, with 14 bases in the middle. Germline CDR1 and CDR2: SGHVS and FQNEAQ. The CDR3: CASSLWESGSYEQYF. The CDR3 nucleotides read TGTGCCAGCAGCCTCTGGGAGAGTGGCTCCTACGAGCAGTACTTC.

The chain is built from TRBV14 and TRBJ1-1, with a weak D call TRBD1 (5 bases). CDR3 size: 18 residues. V was trimmed by 4 bases and J by 1 base, leaving 22 bases between them. CDR1 is SGHDN, CDR2 FVKESK, per germline. CDR3 protein: CASSLLTRGGRRNTEAFF. CDR3 DNA: TGTGCCAGCAGCCTGTTGACTCGGGGGGGAAGGCGGAACACTGAAGCTTTCTTT.

This clone was found once. V and J are TRBV5-4 and TRBJ1-1; D gene uncertain. The germline gives CDR1 SGHNT, CDR2 YYREEE (reference sequence). This CDR3 contains 14 residues. V was shortened by 4 bases and J by 6 bases, with 16 bases between the two germline ends. This chain's CDR3 is CASSPTLSVAEAFF. CDR3 sequence (DNA): TGTGCCAGCAGCCCGACCCTCTCAGTGGCTGAAGCTTTCTTT.

The chain employs TRBV6-4 and TRBJ1-1; TRBD1 is a possible D gene (6 bases). The CDR3 consists of 15 residues. The V end lost 5 bases, the J end lost 3 bases, and 16 bases lay between the germline ends. Germline values: CDR1 MRHNA, CDR2 SNTAGT. The CDR3 here is CASSQEYGTYTEAFF. CDR3 sequence (DNA): TGTGCCAGCAGTCAGGAATACGGGACATACACTGAAGCTTTCTTT.

The chain is built from TRBV6-5 and TRBJ2-7, with a weak D call TRBD2 (6 bases). V lost 0 bases and J 2 bases, leaving 14 bases between the germline ends. There are 16 residues in the CDR3. CDR1 and CDR2 from the germline V gene are MNHEY and SVGAGI. As DNA, the CDR3 is TGTGCCAGCAGTTACTCAGCCGGGACTGGGACCTACGAGCAGTACTTC. It yields the protein CASSYSAGTGTYEQYF.

The V call is TRBV19, the J call TRBJ2-7, with TRBD2 matching over 8 bases. This CDR3 comprises 13 residues. V trimming: 3 bases; J trimming: 3 bases; junction bases outside the gene matches: 1. The V gene's germline CDR1 is LNHDA and CDR2 SQIVND (reference sequence). The CDR3 sequence: CASSMAGGYEQYF. The DNA of the CDR3 is TGTGCCAGTAGTATGGCGGGAGGCTACGAGCAGTACTTC.

The sample holds one count of this clone. This sequence joins TRBV2 and TRBJ2-2; D may be TRBD1 or TRBD2 (5 bases each). The ends were cut back, 7 bases at V and 5 bases at J, with 14 bases in the middle. The CDR3 spans 14 residues. The V gene's germline CDR1 is SNHLY and CDR2 FYNNEI. CDR3 region: CASNSGPLTGELFF. The CDR3 DNA sequence: TGTGCCAGCAACTCGGGACCGCTTACCGGGGAGCTGTTTTTT.

The chain recombines TRBV7-9 with TRBJ2-1, with TRBD1 identical over 7 bases. CDR3 length: 15 amino acids. After removal of 5 bases from V and 0 bases from J, the junction contained 4 bases not matched to a gene. Germline V gene sequence: CDR1 SEHNR, CDR2 FQNEAQ (reference sequence). The CDR3 region is CASSPDRSSYNEQFF. The CDR3 coding sequence is TGTGCCAGCAGCCCGGACAGGAGCTCCTACAATGAGCAGTTCTTC.

The chain carries TRBV5-1 and TRBJ1-2; D might be TRBD1 (6 bases). The CDR3 is 13 amino acids. Germline V gene data show CDR1 as SGHRS and CDR2 as YFSETQ. V shed 3 bases and J shed 10 bases, with 16 bases lying between them. CDR3 DNA sequence: TGCGCCAGCAGCTCAGGACAGACAACGGACTACACCTTC. Translated: CASSSGQTTDYTF.

This chain uses TRBV19 with TRBJ2-7; 11 nucleotides line up with TRBD2. In germline, CDR1 is LNHDA, CDR2 SQIVND (reference sequence). Trimming at V came to 5 bases and at J to 0 bases, leaving 6 bases not matched to a gene. There are 16 residues in the CDR3. CDR3: CASSGGTSGSSYEQYF. CDR3 DNA: TGTGCCAGTAGTGGGGGGACTAGCGGCAGCTCCTACGAGCAGTACTTC.

The chain joins TRBV9 to TRBJ2-1; 10 nucleotides align to TRBD1. This CDR3 contains 15 residues. Trimming removed 0 bases from V and 7 bases from J; junction bases left unmatched: 4. Germline assignment: CDR1 SGDLS and CDR2 YYNGEE. CDR3 bases: TGTGCCAGCAGCGTAGCCGGGACAGGGGTTAATGAGCAGTTCTTC. Translation: CASSVAGTGVNEQFF.